The T cell receptor beta chain under discussion was sequenced for a study of CD8 T cells in ankylosing spondylitis (dated by TCRdb to 2016 to 2017). Background for the entire study: T cell receptor beta repertoires were profiled in healthy donors and ankylosing spondylitis patients so that disease-linked TCR variants could be found. In total, the full study cohort was made up of roughly 110 healthy donors and 20 to 25 ankylosing spondylitis patients. Peripheral blood was sampled, and synovial fluid was additionally collected from ankylosing spondylitis patients.

Turning to this clonotype: No antigen is known for it. No much larger clone is present one base from it, and per-base qualities are unavailable.

Instrument on record: Illumina HiSeq 2500. Quantitative 5'-RACE with molecular barcodes was the method used to prepare the TCR beta libraries. On the authors' methods: A new computational method based on a probabilistic model of VDJ rearrangement was used to identify disease-linked TCR variants. Using fastp at Q25 and MiXCR, TCRdb reprocessed the public reads and kept productive beta chains. Each entry merges the rows of one CDR3 protein and shows their most common DNA and genes. For this entry, the V and J calls and clone size follow TCRdb and not the study's own pipeline. Within this sample are a few hundred thousand distinct CDR3 sequences, with roughly 12% of them counted one time only. In total, the top ten clones hold about a tenth of the sample. General study outcomes and caveats: Some motif variants were previously reported in synovial fluid and blood of reactive arthritis patients, suggesting common disease-initiation mechanisms. A TCR beta motif made up of several highly homologous amino acid variants appeared to be characteristic of blood from ankylosing spondylitis patients. According to the report, matched synovial fluid samples from ankylosing spondylitis patients were significantly enriched for the disease-linked clones. The disease-linked clones showed a CD8+ phenotype and occurred at relatively low frequencies in peripheral blood.

CDR1 and CDR2 are read off the germline V gene (reference sequence) as GTSNPN and SVGIG. CDR3 length: 13 amino acids, cysteine to phenylalanine. CDR3 DNA only is kept here, 39 bases in frame from base 1. V is shortened by 2 bases, J by 0 bases, and the region joining them spans 7 bases. This sequence was found in a female donor with ankylosing spondylitis or in good health (not recorded which). The sample was blood, either unsorted or a sorted T cell fraction (not recorded which). The receptor chain draws on TRBV30 and TRBJ1-1; no D segment can be confidently identified. The DNA sequence reads TGTGCCTGGAGTCGAAACATGAACACTGAAGCTTTCTTT. The translation is CAWSRNMNTEAFF.